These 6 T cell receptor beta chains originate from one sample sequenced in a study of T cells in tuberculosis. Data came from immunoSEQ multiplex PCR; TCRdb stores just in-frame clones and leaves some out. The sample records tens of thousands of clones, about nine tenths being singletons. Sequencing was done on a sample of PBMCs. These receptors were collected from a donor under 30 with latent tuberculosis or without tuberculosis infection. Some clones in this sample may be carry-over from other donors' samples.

The CDR3 loop is CASSGWTSGSLDTQYF. For the CDR3, the DNA is TGTGCCAGCAGCGGCTGGACTAGCGGGAGTCTGGATACGCAGTATTTT. The rearrangement links TRBV2 to TRBJ2-3; TRBD2 matches at 13 bases. CDR3 length: 16 amino acids. CDR1 is SNHLY and CDR2 is FYNNEI in the germline V gene. J was trimmed by 6 bases and V by 6 bases; bases with no gene match: 9.

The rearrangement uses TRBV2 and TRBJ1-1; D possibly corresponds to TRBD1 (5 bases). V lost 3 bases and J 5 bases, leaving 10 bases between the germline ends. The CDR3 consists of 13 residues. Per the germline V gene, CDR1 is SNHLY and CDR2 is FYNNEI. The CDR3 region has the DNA TGTGCCAGCAGTGAGGAGGGACTGACTGAAGCTTTCTTT. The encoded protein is CASSEEGLTEAFF.

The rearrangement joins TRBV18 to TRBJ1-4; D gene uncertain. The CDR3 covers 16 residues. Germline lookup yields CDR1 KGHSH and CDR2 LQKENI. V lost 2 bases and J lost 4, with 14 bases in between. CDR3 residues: CASSPRETRGNEKLFF. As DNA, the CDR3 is TGTGCCAGCTCACCAAGGGAAACGCGGGGTAATGAAAAACTGTTTTTT.

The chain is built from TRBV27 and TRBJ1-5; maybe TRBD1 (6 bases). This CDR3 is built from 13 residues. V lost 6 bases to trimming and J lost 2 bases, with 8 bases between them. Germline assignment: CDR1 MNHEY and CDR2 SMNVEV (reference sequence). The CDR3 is CASSRGGNQPQHF. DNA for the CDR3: TGTGCCAGCAGCAGGGGAGGCAATCAGCCCCAGCATTTT.

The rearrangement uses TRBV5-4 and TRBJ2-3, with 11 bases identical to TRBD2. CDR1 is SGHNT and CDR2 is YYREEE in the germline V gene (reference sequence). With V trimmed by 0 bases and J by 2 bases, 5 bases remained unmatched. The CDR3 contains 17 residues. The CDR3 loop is CASSLAPTSGTTDTQYF. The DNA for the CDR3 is TGTGCCAGCAGCTTGGCCCCGACTAGCGGGACCACAGATACGCAGTATTTT. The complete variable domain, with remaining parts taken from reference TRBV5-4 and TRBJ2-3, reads ETGVTQSPTHLIKTRGQQVTLRCSSQSGHNTVSWYQQALGQGPQFIFQYYREEENGRGNFPPRFSGLQFPNYSSELNVNALELDDSALYLCASSLAPTSGTTDTQYFGPGTRLTVL.

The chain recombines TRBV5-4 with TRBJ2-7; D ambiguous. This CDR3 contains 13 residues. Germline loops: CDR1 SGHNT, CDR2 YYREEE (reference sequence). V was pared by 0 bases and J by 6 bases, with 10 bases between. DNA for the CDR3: TGTGCCAGCAGCTTGGCTGGAGAGCGCGAGCAGTACTTC. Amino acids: CASSLAGEREQYF.